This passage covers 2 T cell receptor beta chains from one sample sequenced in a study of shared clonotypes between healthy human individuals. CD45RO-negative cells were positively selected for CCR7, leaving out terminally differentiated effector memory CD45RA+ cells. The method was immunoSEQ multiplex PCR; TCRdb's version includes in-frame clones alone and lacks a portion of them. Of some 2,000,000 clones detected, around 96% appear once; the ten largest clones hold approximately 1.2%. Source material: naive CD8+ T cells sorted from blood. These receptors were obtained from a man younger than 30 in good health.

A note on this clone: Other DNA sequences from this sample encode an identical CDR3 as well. CDR3 region: CASSEFSGTGVGYEQYF. CDR3 nucleotide sequence: TGCGCCAGCAGTGAGTTCTCCGGGACAGGGGTGGGATACGAGCAGTACTTC. This chain links TRBV10-1 with TRBJ2-7; 10 positions match TRBD1. The V gene end was trimmed by 1 base and the J gene end by 4 bases; junction bases not matched to a gene: 10. CDR3 length equals 17 residues. The V gene's germline CDR1 is WNHNN and CDR2 SYGVQD (reference sequence).

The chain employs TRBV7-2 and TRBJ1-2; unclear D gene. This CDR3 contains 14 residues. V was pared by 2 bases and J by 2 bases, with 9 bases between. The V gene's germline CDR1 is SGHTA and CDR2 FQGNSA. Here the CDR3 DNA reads TGTGCCAGCAGCTTACCGGGTGCCAACTATGGCTACACCTTC. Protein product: CASSLPGANYGYTF.